This T cell receptor (beta chain) was captured by sequencing in a study of blood T cell repertoires in COVID-19. CDR1 and CDR2 (germline): MNHEY, SVGAGI. The CDR3 has 15 residues. Trimming cost V 3 bases and J 0 bases, with 9 bases left between them. Data came from immunoSEQ multiplex PCR; TCRdb stores just in-frame clones and leaves some out. The data show about 300,000 clones, roughly 90% seen once. The sequencing input was peripheral blood. The chain has TRBV6-5 and TRBJ1-3; no clear D. This TCR was sampled from a man aged 18 to 29 with active or convalescent COVID-19. The CDR3 here is CASSYYGSSGNTIYF. CDR3 nucleotides: TGTGCCAGCAGTTATTACGGGAGCTCTGGAAACACCATATATTTT.